The source of this TCR beta chain is a study of OX40 agonist ivuxolimab in advanced cancers. The repertoire was sequenced with immunoSEQ multiplex PCR; TCRdb's copy has only in-frame clones and lacks some. The sample lists approximately 82,000 clones, 70% to 90% occurring once. The CDR3 spans 16 residues. J lost 7 bases, V lost 1 base, and 9 bases had no gene match. Germline V gene sequence: CDR1 SGHNT, CDR2 YYREEE (reference sequence). The chain joins TRBV5-4 to TRBJ2-7, with TRBD2 matching 12 bases. This sequence originates from an adult with an advanced solid tumor such as melanoma, head and neck, liver or kidney cancer. Sequenced material: CD4+ or CD8+ T cells sorted from blood, taken in a trial of the OX40 agonist ivuxolimab. The CDR3 nucleotides are TGTGCCAGCAGCTTGCCTTCGGGACTAGCGGGCGAAGAGCAGTACTTC. It is translated as CASSLPSGLAGEEQYF.